This is a list of T cell receptor beta chains from one sample in a study of blood T cell repertoires in COVID-19. Sequenced by immunoSEQ multiplex PCR; TCRdb stores in-frame clones only, minus some. The table records more than 200,000 clones, 75% to 90% of them present only once. The sequenced material came from peripheral blood. The receptors derive from a man between 25 and 39 years old with active or convalescent COVID-19. The CDR3 runs from the conserved cysteine through the conserved F or W. Each record gives: V gene, D gene, clone size, J gene, CDR3 DNA, CDR3 protein. A D gene is named only where the DNA matches it firmly. Not all rows give a size; the values are once, few, many and, for expanded clones, a class.

v_gene: TRBV19
d_gene: -
abundance: -
j_gene: TRBJ2-6
CDR3nt: TGTGCCAGTAGTCTGATAGCCCTGTCTGGGGCCAACGTCCTGACTTTC
CDR3aa: CASSLIALSGANVLTF

v_gene: TRBV9
d_gene: TRBD2
abundance: -
j_gene: TRBJ2-1
CDR3nt: TGTGCCAGCAGCCGCGGGGGAAGCCCTTACAATGAGCAGTTCTTC
CDR3aa: CASSRGGSPYNEQFF

v_gene: TRBV4-2
d_gene: -
abundance: once
j_gene: TRBJ1-2
CDR3nt: TGTGCCAGCAGCCAAGATGGCCCCTATGGCTACACCTTC
CDR3aa: CASSQDGPYGYTF

v_gene: TRBV7-9
d_gene: -
abundance: -
j_gene: TRBJ2-5
CDR3nt: TGTGCCAGCAGTTCGGCAACAGGGGCGGGAATCGGAGAGACCCAGTACTTC
CDR3aa: CASSSATGAGIGETQYF

v_gene: TRBV29-1
d_gene: -
abundance: few
j_gene: TRBJ1-1
CDR3nt: TGCAGCGTTGTGTGGACAGAGGACCCTTTGAACACTGAAGCTTTCTTT
CDR3aa: CSVVWTEDPLNTEAFF

v_gene: TRBV29-1
d_gene: -
abundance: -
j_gene: TRBJ2-1
CDR3nt: TGCAGCGTTGAATTGGCAGCGTGGAGCTCCTACAATGAGCAGTTCTTC
CDR3aa: CSVELAAWSSYNEQFF

v_gene: TRBV19
d_gene: -
abundance: -
j_gene: TRBJ1-5
CDR3nt: TGTGCCAGTAGTATACCGACAGTCAATCAGCCCCAGCATTTT
CDR3aa: CASSIPTVNQPQHF

v_gene: TRBV7-2
d_gene: -
abundance: -
j_gene: TRBJ1-2
CDR3nt: TGTGCCAGCAGCCCAGGGACTAACTATGGCTACACCTTC
CDR3aa: CASSPGTNYGYTF

v_gene: TRBV5-1
d_gene: TRBD2
abundance: -
j_gene: TRBJ2-5
CDR3nt: TGCGCCAGCAGCTTGGGTAGCGGGGGTTACCAAGAGACCCAGTACTTC
CDR3aa: CASSLGSGGYQETQYF

v_gene: TRBV11-2
d_gene: -
abundance: -
j_gene: TRBJ1-1
CDR3nt: TGTGCCAGCAGCTTAGTACAGGGTATAGAAGCTTTCTTT
CDR3aa: CASSLVQGIEAFF

v_gene: TRBV7-9
d_gene: -
abundance: -
j_gene: TRBJ2-3
CDR3nt: TGTGCCAGCAGCTATACTACGTGGGGCCACACAGATACGCAGTATTTT
CDR3aa: CASSYTTWGHTDTQYF

v_gene: TRBV6-1
d_gene: -
abundance: -
j_gene: TRBJ1-5
CDR3nt: TGTGCCAGCAGTGAACATCCCAATCAGCCCCAGCATTTT
CDR3aa: CASSEHPNQPQHF

v_gene: TRBV18
d_gene: TRBD1
abundance: -
j_gene: TRBJ2-7
CDR3nt: TGTGCCAGCTCACCAACCGTGGGACAGGGCATTTTCTACGAGCAGTACTTC
CDR3aa: CASSPTVGQGIFYEQYF

v_gene: TRBV5-1
d_gene: -
abundance: -
j_gene: TRBJ2-3
CDR3nt: TGCGCCAGCAGCTTGGTCGGGTTAGGCACAGATACGCAGTATTTT
CDR3aa: CASSLVGLGTDTQYF

v_gene: TRBV9
d_gene: TRBD2
abundance: -
j_gene: TRBJ2-3
CDR3nt: TGTGCCAGCAGCGTAGCTGTGGCAGGGAGGGCCGATACGCAGTATTTT
CDR3aa: CASSVAVAGRADTQYF

v_gene: TRBV6-2/TRBV6-3
d_gene: -
abundance: -
j_gene: TRBJ2-7
CDR3nt: TGTGCCAGCAGTAAACAGTACGAGCAGTACTTC
CDR3aa: CASSKQYEQYF

v_gene: TRBV6-2/TRBV6-3
d_gene: TRBD2
abundance: -
j_gene: TRBJ2-5
CDR3nt: TGTGCCAGCAGCCCTAGCGGGGGCATCTGGGAGACCCAGTACTTC
CDR3aa: CASSPSGGIWETQYF

v_gene: TRBV30
d_gene: TRBD1
abundance: -
j_gene: TRBJ1-6
CDR3nt: TGTGCCTGGGGGACAGGCAATAATTCACCCCTCCACTTT
CDR3aa: CAWGTGNNSPLHF

v_gene: TRBV19
d_gene: -
abundance: -
j_gene: TRBJ1-2
CDR3nt: TGTGCCAGTACCGAAAGAGGGAGGCAGGACAACTATGGCTACACCTTC
CDR3aa: CASTERGRQDNYGYTF

v_gene: TRBV5-1
d_gene: -
abundance: -
j_gene: TRBJ2-5
CDR3nt: TGCGCCAGCAGCAAGGACAGCGAGACCCAGTACTTC
CDR3aa: CASSKDSETQYF

v_gene: TRBV10-1
d_gene: TRBD2
abundance: once
j_gene: TRBJ2-1
CDR3nt: TGCGCCAGCAGTGCAGGGACTACCCAGTTCTTC
CDR3aa: CASSAGTTQFF

v_gene: TRBV7-2
d_gene: TRBD2
abundance: -
j_gene: TRBJ2-5
CDR3nt: TGTGCCAGCAGCACCGGGACTAGCGGGGGGGCCGTAGAGACCCAGTACTTC
CDR3aa: CASSTGTSGGAVETQYF

v_gene: TRBV2
d_gene: TRBD1
abundance: -
j_gene: TRBJ2-7
CDR3nt: TGTGCGTCGGGCAGGGACAGATACTACGAGCAGTACTTC
CDR3aa: CASGRDRYYEQYF

v_gene: TRBV11-2
d_gene: TRBD2
abundance: -
j_gene: TRBJ2-3
CDR3nt: TGTGCCAGCAGCTCGCGGGGGATTAGCACAGATACGCAGTATTTT
CDR3aa: CASSSRGISTDTQYF

v_gene: TRBV2
d_gene: -
abundance: -
j_gene: TRBJ2-1
CDR3nt: TGTGCCAGCAGCCTTCCACAGGCTTTGGGCAGGGTCAATGAGCAGTTCTTC
CDR3aa: CASSLPQALGRVNEQFF

v_gene: TRBV7-3
d_gene: TRBD2
abundance: -
j_gene: TRBJ2-5
CDR3nt: TGTGCCAGCAGCGCGCATGGGGAGGGGGAGACCCAGTACTTC
CDR3aa: CASSAHGEGETQYF

v_gene: TRBV11-1
d_gene: -
abundance: few
j_gene: TRBJ2-1
CDR3nt: TGTGCCAGCAGCGGTGGGGAGGTCAGTTACAATGAGCAGTTCTTC
CDR3aa: CASSGGEVSYNEQFF

v_gene: TRBV14
d_gene: -
abundance: once
j_gene: TRBJ1-1
CDR3nt: TGTGCCAGCAGCCCCGTACCCGAGAGAACCACTGAAGCTTTCTTT
CDR3aa: CASSPVPERTTEAFF

v_gene: TRBV19
d_gene: -
abundance: -
j_gene: TRBJ1-1
CDR3nt: TGTGCCAGTAGTCCATGGGAGAGACACACTGAAGCTTTCTTT
CDR3aa: CASSPWERHTEAFF

v_gene: TRBV6-5
d_gene: -
abundance: -
j_gene: TRBJ1-3
CDR3nt: TGTGCCAGCAGTCGGGGGGACTCTGGAAACACCATATATTTT
CDR3aa: CASSRGDSGNTIYF

v_gene: TRBV6-5
d_gene: TRBD1
abundance: -
j_gene: TRBJ1-1
CDR3nt: TGTGCCAGCAGAACCGGGACAGGGGATTATACTGAAGCTTTCTTT
CDR3aa: CASRTGTGDYTEAFF

v_gene: TRBV3-1/TRBV3-2
d_gene: TRBD2
abundance: -
j_gene: TRBJ2-5
CDR3nt: TGTGCCAGCAGCCAAGGGTGGCGGGGGGTACAAGAGACCCAGTACTTC
CDR3aa: CASSQGWRGVQETQYF

v_gene: TRBV7-2
d_gene: -
abundance: once
j_gene: TRBJ2-2
CDR3nt: TGTGCCAGCAGAATAGGACTCCTTAACACCGGGGAGCTGTTTTTT
CDR3aa: CASRIGLLNTGELFF

v_gene: TRBV5-1
d_gene: -
abundance: few
j_gene: TRBJ1-6
CDR3nt: TGCGCCAGCAGCGAAGCGGCAGGGGCAGATTCACCCCTCCACTTT
CDR3aa: CASSEAAGADSPLHF

v_gene: TRBV10-1
d_gene: -
abundance: -
j_gene: TRBJ2-3
CDR3nt: TGCGCCAGCAAGGGACAAGTCACAGATACGCAGTATTTT
CDR3aa: CASKGQVTDTQYF

v_gene: TRBV6-5
d_gene: -
abundance: -
j_gene: TRBJ2-1
CDR3nt: TGTGCCAGCAGTTGGGCGGGGGCTATGTACAATGAGCAGTTCTTC
CDR3aa: CASSWAGAMYNEQFF

v_gene: TRBV11-2
d_gene: -
abundance: -
j_gene: TRBJ2-7
CDR3nt: TGTGCCAGCAGCTTGGGCATCTCCTACGAGCATTACTTC
CDR3aa: CASSLGISYEHYF